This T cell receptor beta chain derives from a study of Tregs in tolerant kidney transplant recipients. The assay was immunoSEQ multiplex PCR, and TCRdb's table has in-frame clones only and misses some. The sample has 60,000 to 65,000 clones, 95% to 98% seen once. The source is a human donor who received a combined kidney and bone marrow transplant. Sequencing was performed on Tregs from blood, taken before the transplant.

The chain's CDR3 is CASSLRGFYGYTF. CDR3 bases: TGTGCCAGCAGTCTAAGAGGTTTCTATGGCTACACCTTC. This rearrangement joins TRBV5-4 to TRBJ1-2; D call uncertain. Trimming removed 5 bases at V and 4 bases at J, with 12 bases between. This CDR3 has 13 amino acids. Germline loops: CDR1 SGHNT, CDR2 YYREEE (reference sequence).